The entry below describes one T cell receptor (beta chain). Its antigen is not known. This sample is part of a study of T-cell memory formation after mild COVID-19. In germline, CDR1 is KGHDR, CDR2 SFDVKD. Trimming pared 4 bases from V and 0 bases from J, leaving 8 bases between. This CDR3 has 14 residues. 5'RACE with constant-segment primers yielded barcoded, UMI-tagged TCR alpha and TCR beta cDNA libraries. TCRdb independently ran MiXCR on the 5' RACE reads; one entry per CDR3 protein. The table lists more than 150,000 distinct CDR3 sequences, over 20% of them singletons, with roughly 23% in the top ten. The study's findings and limits: Among clones peaking at day 37 in the second wave, SARS-CoV-2 specificity remained unconfirmed. Shrinking CD4+ clones were chiefly CM and EM; CD8+ ones were chiefly EMRA. Later expanders leaned toward CD4+, whereas clones contracting from day 15 to 85 were balanced CD4/CD8.

The chain employs TRBV24-1 and TRBJ1-2; a weak D match, TRBD1 (5 bases). Sequencing input: PBMCs or a T cell subset sorted from them (not recorded which). The sequence came from an adult woman who had mild COVID-19 (a few samples of this study predate the infection). Cell type and time point are not known. The CDR3 nucleotides read TGTGCCACCAGTGAAGACAGAGCTAACTATGGCTACACCTTC. It codes for CATSEDRANYGYTF.